The present TCR beta chain was sequenced within a study of tumor-infiltrating lymphocytes in primary liver carcinoma. Looking at the study overall: Productive TCRbeta read counts per sample ran from roughly 3.6 to 7.1 million and were similar across tissue types.

The CDR3 extends over 16 residues, inclusive of both ends. Germline-derived CDR1 and CDR2 are ENHRY and SYGVKD. Each 20-30 mg portion of unsorted bulk tissue served as the source for co-extraction of RNA and DNA. There were five separate regions sampled from each tumor. cDNA specific to TCR beta was made from 500 ng of total RNA, with a constant-region primer employed for priming. What produced the TCR beta libraries was three nested multiplex PCR rounds using slightly modified ARM-PCR. TRBV1-TRBV30 forward primers and a C-beta reverse primer were used in the first two PCR rounds, which each ran for about 10 cycles. MiXCR, applied by TCRdb to the multiplex PCR reads, yields one record per CDR3 protein. The table lists roughly 55,000 distinct CDR3 sequences, about three quarters of them singletons. There are a few counts of this clonotype. Its antigen remains unidentified. The limits of the CDR3 on the DNA are not certain, so only TCRdb's listed CDR3 is given.

Whole-study findings and limits: Significantly greater top-250-clone fractions characterized tumors relative to blood (p = 0.039).

This chain uses TRBV10-3 with TRBJ2-6; TRBD1, the D gene given by the table, was not confirmed from the DNA. The clonotype was recovered from a man aged 40-49 years with primary liver carcinoma and hepatitis B virus infection. What was sequenced was liver tumor tissue from sampling region 2. Subset specified: tumor region T2, inferior pole. CDR3: CAISAAWGSGANVLSF.